The next 23 T cell receptor beta chains were all read from a single sample in a study of blood T cell repertoires in COVID-19. Generated by immunoSEQ multiplex PCR, the TCRdb table keeps only in-frame clones and is missing some. The data contain approximately 270,000 clones, less than 95% of them singletons. Source material: PBMCs or T cells enriched from blood (not recorded which). Source of these receptors: a man aged 35-49 years who had been exposed to COVID-19.

The chain joins TRBV7-9 to TRBJ2-7; 8 bases map to TRBD1. The length of the CDR3 is 14 residues. Germline assignment: CDR1 SEHNR and CDR2 FQNEAQ (reference sequence). V dropped 4 bases and J dropped 3; count of bases not matched to a gene: 5. CDR3 in amino acids: CASSSDRDLYEQYF. CDR3 DNA: TGTGCCAGCAGCTCGGACAGGGACCTCTACGAGCAGTACTTC.

This sequence joins TRBV15 and TRBJ1-4; D is uncertain. This CDR3 has 13 amino acids. CDR1 and CDR2 from the germline V gene are LNHNV and YYDKDF (reference sequence). V lost 3 bases and J lost 5, with 7 bases in between. The CDR3 DNA is TGTGCCACCAGCAGGGGCAGGAATGAAAAACTGTTTTTT. This sequence encodes CATSRGRNEKLFF.

The chain uses TRBV28 and TRBJ1-4; 7 bases fit TRBD1. Looked up from germline, CDR1 is MDHEN and CDR2 is SYDVKM. The CDR3 is 15 amino acids. Germline trimming cut 6 bases from V and 7 bases from J; bases unmatched to any gene: 11. In DNA form, the CDR3 reads TGTGCCAGCAGCAGACAGGGTACGAGATTTGAAAAACTGTTTTTT. Translation gives CASSRQGTRFEKLFF.

V usage is TRBV6-2 or TRBV6-3 and J usage is TRBJ2-1; a weak D match, TRBD1 (5 bases). CDR1 is MNHEY and CDR2 is SVGEGT in the germline V gene. Between the trimmed V and J ends, which lost 0 bases and 11 bases, there was a span of 8 bases. The CDR3 loop spans 12 amino acids. CDR3 bases: TGTGCCAGCAGTTACTCTAGGGGCCAGCAGTTCTTC. It encodes CASSYSRGQQFF.

In this sample, this clone turned up a few times. The V call is TRBV11-2, the J call TRBJ2-1, with D perhaps matching TRBD1 (6 bases). The germline CDR1 and CDR2 sequences are SGHAT and FQNNGV. The CDR3 consists of 16 residues. V shed 2 bases and J shed 0 bases, with 11 bases lying between them. The chain's CDR3 is CASSLRRDNSYNEQFF. The CDR3 nucleotides are TGTGCCAGCAGCTTACGCCGGGACAACTCCTACAATGAGCAGTTCTTC.

J is TRBJ1-5 and V is TRBV28; 9 bases match TRBD1. There are 15 residues in the CDR3. J gave up 7 bases and V 4 bases, and 8 bases lay outside the gene matches. Germline V gene data show CDR1 as MDHEN and CDR2 as SYDVKM. This CDR3 reads CASSSGQGNPQPQHF. In DNA, the CDR3 is TGTGCCAGCAGTTCGGGACAGGGAAACCCCCAGCCCCAGCATTTT.

This clone was detected only once. The chain joins TRBV5-1 to TRBJ2-3; D is unclear. In germline, CDR1 is SGHRS, CDR2 YFSETQ. V shed 0 bases and J shed 4 bases, with 6 bases lying between them. This CDR3 has 13 amino acids. The CDR3 protein is CASSLVQADTQYF. The DNA of the CDR3 is TGCGCCAGCAGCTTGGTCCAGGCAGATACGCAGTATTTT. The variable domain in full, with the rest retrieved from reference TRBV5-1 and TRBJ2-3, is KAGVTQTPRYLIKTRGQQVTLSCSPISGHRSVSWYQQTPGQGLQFLFEYFSETQRNKGNFPGRFSGRQFSNSRSEMNVSTLELGDSALYLCASSLVQADTQYFGPGTRLTVL.

The CDR3 protein is CSVQANDYGYTF. The CDR3 region has the DNA TGCAGCGTTCAGGCGAACGACTATGGCTACACCTTC. The chain combines TRBV29-1 with TRBJ1-2, with D hard to call. The germline V gene encodes CDR1 SQVTM and CDR2 ANQGSEA. V was pared by 5 bases and J by 3 bases, with 10 bases between. The CDR3 runs 12 residues.

This rearrangement joins TRBV3-1 (or the pseudogene TRBV3-2) to TRBJ2-3; 9 bases are a match to TRBD2. Germline lookup yields CDR1 LGHDT and CDR2 YNNKEL (reference sequence). Losses at the gene ends were 0 bases for V and 5 bases for J; bases not matched to a gene: 6. The CDR3 length is 16 residues. Written as DNA, the CDR3 is TGTGCCAGCAGCCAAGATAGCGGGGGACGGGAAGATACGCAGTATTTT. Protein: CASSQDSGGREDTQYF.

This rearrangement joins TRBV24-1 to TRBJ2-2; D is unresolved. The V gene's germline CDR1 is KGHDR and CDR2 SFDVKD. V was pared by 3 bases and J by 11 bases, with 21 bases between. CDR3 size: 16 residues. For the CDR3, the DNA is TGTGCCACCAGTGATCCGCCGGGTGGAAAACAAATCGAGCTGTTTTTT. It translates to CATSDPPGGKQIELFF.

The chain recombines TRBV27 with TRBJ2-7; 9 bases agree with TRBD1. J lost 2 bases, V lost 7 bases, and 6 bases had no gene match. The CDR3 is made up of 14 amino acids. The germline V gene has CDR1 MNHEY and CDR2 SMNVEV (reference sequence). The CDR3 sequence is CASKPGQGTYEQYF. CDR3 coding DNA: TGTGCCAGCAAACCGGGACAGGGTACCTACGAGCAGTACTTC.

The CDR3: CASSDRAREQYF. CDR3 in DNA: TGTGCCAGCAGTGATAGAGCCCGCGAGCAGTACTTC. The chain combines TRBV2 with TRBJ2-7; no firm D call. The germline V and J ends were trimmed by 3 bases and 6 bases, with 9 bases remaining between them. Germline V gene data show CDR1 as SNHLY and CDR2 as FYNNEI. The CDR3 length is 12 residues.

The V call is TRBV5-1, the J call TRBJ1-5; 11 bases agree with TRBD1. The V segment lost 0 bases and the J segment 1 base; nucleotides outside the gene matches: 0. The CDR3 consists of 16 residues. Germline V gene sequence: CDR1 SGHRS, CDR2 YFSETQ. CDR3 nucleotide sequence: TGCGCCAGCAGCTTGGGGGACAGGGGGAGCAATCAGCCCCAGCATTTT. Protein product: CASSLGDRGSNQPQHF.

The rearrangement uses TRBV6-6 and TRBJ1-1; D ambiguous. V was clipped by 7 bases and J by 1 base, with 10 bases between them. CDR3 length: 13 amino acids. CDR1 is MNHNY and CDR2 is SVGAGI in the germline V gene (reference sequence). CDR3: CASTSRQNTEAFF. Here the CDR3 DNA reads TGTGCCAGCACGAGCAGGCAGAACACTGAAGCTTTCTTT.

This clone was seen once. The chain employs TRBV24-1 and TRBJ2-5; a weak D match, TRBD1 (6 bases). CDR1 and CDR2 from the germline V gene are KGHDR and SFDVKD. V was shortened by 3 bases and J by 5 bases, with 21 bases between the two germline ends. The CDR3 length is 17 residues. CDR3: CATSDPPGVQAAETQYF. The CDR3 region has the DNA TGTGCCACCAGTGATCCTCCAGGGGTCCAGGCGGCGGAGACCCAGTACTTC.

The chain uses TRBV9 and TRBJ2-3; 11 bases are a match to TRBD1. Germline V gene sequence: CDR1 SGDLS, CDR2 YYNGEE. With 9 bases clipped from V and 4 bases from J, the junction kept 7 bases outside the gene matches. This CDR3 has 14 amino acids. CDR3 region: CATGRTGGPDTQYF. CDR3 DNA: TGTGCCACCGGAAGGACAGGGGGCCCAGATACGCAGTATTTT.

This chain joins TRBV7-2 and TRBJ2-6, with TRBD2 matching 7 bases. The CDR3 consists of 14 residues. V lost 6 bases and J lost 2; bases outside the gene matches: 1. Germline V gene data show CDR1 as SGHTA and CDR2 as FQGNSA. The CDR3 here is CASRLAAGANVLTF. DNA for the CDR3: TGTGCCAGCAGGCTAGCGGCTGGGGCCAACGTCCTGACTTTC.

The V and J genes are TRBV30 and TRBJ2-7; 8 bases map to TRBD1. The CDR3 loop spans 14 amino acids. With V trimmed by 5 bases and J by 2 bases, 8 bases remained unmatched. Germline V CDR1 and CDR2: GTSNPN, SVGIG (reference sequence). CDR3 protein: CAWVSGTGTYEQYF. In nucleotides, the CDR3 is TGTGCCTGGGTATCCGGGACAGGAACCTACGAGCAGTACTTC. Full variable domain (outside the CDR3, taken from reference TRBV30 and TRBJ2-7): SQTIHQWPATLVQPVGSPLSLECTVEGTSNPNLYWYRQAAGRGLQLLFYSVGIGQISSEVPQNLSASRPQDRQFILSSKKLLLSDSGFYLCAWVSGTGTYEQYFGPGTRLTVT.

The chain links TRBV11-2 to TRBJ2-1; possibly TRBD2 for D (5 bases). Trimming took off 3 bases at V and 0 bases at J, with 9 bases between the two ends. The germline gives CDR1 SGHAT, CDR2 FQNNGV. The CDR3 has 15 residues. The CDR3 sequence is CASSLEGSSYNEQFF. The CDR3 nucleotides read TGTGCCAGCAGCTTGGAAGGGAGCTCCTACAATGAGCAGTTCTTC.

This chain uses TRBV15 with TRBJ2-2, with 8 bases matching TRBD2. Trimming at V came to 2 bases and at J to 2 bases, leaving 7 bases not matched to a gene. CDR3 length equals 17 residues. The germline CDR1 and CDR2 sequences are LNHNV and YYDKDF (reference sequence). This chain's CDR3 is CATSRFLAGTNTGELFF. In DNA, the CDR3 is TGTGCCACCAGCAGATTTCTAGCGGGCACCAACACCGGGGAGCTGTTTTTT.

This chain joins TRBV9 and TRBJ2-7; TRBD1 aligns across 11 bases. This CDR3 is 15 amino acids long. V gave up 3 bases and J gave up 4 bases; unmatched junction bases: 6. The germline gives CDR1 SGDLS, CDR2 YYNGEE. The CDR3 nucleotides are TGTGCCAGCAGCGGGGACAGGGGGGATTCTTACGAGCAGTACTTC. Encoded protein: CASSGDRGDSYEQYF.

The V call is TRBV10-1, the J call TRBJ2-1, with 11 positions matching TRBD2. Trimming at V came to 5 bases and at J to 6 bases, leaving 6 bases not matched to a gene. This CDR3 is built from 15 residues. In germline, CDR1 is WNHNN, CDR2 SYGVQD (reference sequence). Written as DNA, the CDR3 is TGCGCCAGCAGTAATGCCCTAGCGGGAGGCAATGAGCAGTTCTTC. Protein: CASSNALAGGNEQFF.

The chain carries TRBV9 and TRBJ2-2; no definite D call. The V gene's germline CDR1 is SGDLS and CDR2 YYNGEE. Trimming pared 0 bases from V and 1 base from J, leaving 7 bases between. The CDR3 runs to 15 residues. The CDR3: CASSVGQVNTGELFF. For the CDR3, the DNA is TGTGCCAGCAGCGTAGGCCAGGTGAACACCGGGGAGCTGTTTTTT.